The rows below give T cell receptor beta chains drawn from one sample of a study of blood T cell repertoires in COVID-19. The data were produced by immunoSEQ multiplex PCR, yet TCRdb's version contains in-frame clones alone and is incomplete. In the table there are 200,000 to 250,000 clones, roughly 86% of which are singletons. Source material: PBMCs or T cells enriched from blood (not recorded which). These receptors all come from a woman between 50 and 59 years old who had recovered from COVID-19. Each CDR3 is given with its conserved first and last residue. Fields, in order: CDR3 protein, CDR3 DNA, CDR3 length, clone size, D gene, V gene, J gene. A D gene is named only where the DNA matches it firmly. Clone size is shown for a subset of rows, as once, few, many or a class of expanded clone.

CASSPKDRVATNEKLFF,TGTGCCAGTAGTCCGAAGGACAGAGTTGCAACTAATGAAAAACTGTTTTTT,17,NA,NA,TRBV19,TRBJ1-4
CASSWPANYGYTF,TGTGCCAGCAGTTGGCCAGCTAACTATGGCTACACCTTC,13,once,NA,TRBV28,TRBJ1-2
CASSEWTTGRDGQYF,TGTGCCAGCAGTGAATGGACCACCGGGAGGGACGGGCAGTACTTC,15,NA,TRBD2,TRBV6-1,TRBJ2-7
CASRVQTGTKNSPLHF,TGTGCCAGCAGAGTACAAACAGGGACGAAAAATTCACCCCTCCACTTT,16,many,NA,TRBV2,TRBJ1-6
CASSFGVTTNEKLFF,TGTGCCAGCAGCTTTGGAGTGACAACTAATGAAAAACTGTTTTTT,15,NA,NA,TRBV7-8,TRBJ1-4
CASSILAGGLDTQYF,TGCGCCAGCTCGATTTTAGCGGGGGGTTTGGATACGCAGTATTTT,15,NA,TRBD2,TRBV10-2,TRBJ2-3
CASSSLQGRDYGYTF,TGTGCCAGCAGCTCCTTACAGGGGCGCGACTATGGCTACACCTTC,15,NA,TRBD1,TRBV5-4,TRBJ1-2
CATTETGRGSGAFF,TGTGCCACCACCGAGACAGGGCGGGGTTCTGGAGCTTTCTTT,14,NA,TRBD1,TRBV24-1,TRBJ1-1
CSVLVLPADEQYF,TGCAGCGTTCTAGTCCTCCCCGCCGACGAGCAGTACTTC,13,NA,NA,TRBV29-1,TRBJ2-7
CASSIEQRSPLHF,TGTGCCAGTAGTATCGAACAGAGATCACCCCTCCACTTT,13,once,NA,TRBV19,TRBJ1-6
CASSLDPWQGNTEAFF,TGTGCCAGCAGCTTAGATCCGTGGCAGGGGAACACTGAAGCTTTCTTT,16,NA,NA,TRBV11-3,TRBJ1-1
CASSLVGARSYEQYF,TGTGCCAGCAGCTTAGTGGGGGCGCGCTCCTACGAGCAGTACTTC,15,NA,NA,TRBV7-9,TRBJ2-7
CASSFIFRVRRDNEQFF,TGTGCCAGCAGCTTCATCTTCAGAGTCAGGAGGGACAATGAGCAGTTCTTC,17,NA,NA,TRBV5-5,TRBJ2-1
CASSLAATKNIQYF,TGTGCCAGCAGCTTAGCGGCTACCAAAAACATTCAGTACTTC,14,NA,NA,TRBV5-8,TRBJ2-4
CASSLAPTDTQYF,TGTGCCAGCAGCTTGGCTCCGACAGATACGCAGTATTTT,13,NA,NA,TRBV5-4,TRBJ2-3
CASRQALNTEAFF,TGCGCCAGCCGACAGGCGTTGAACACTGAAGCTTTCTTT,13,NA,NA,TRBV10-1,TRBJ1-1
CASSPEAGLPYEQYF,TGTGCCAGCAGTCCCGAGGCGGGACTCCCCTACGAGCAGTACTTC,15,NA,NA,TRBV27,TRBJ2-7
CASSPGGIDTGELFF,TGTGCCAGCAGCCCAGGGGGCATCGACACCGGGGAGCTGTTTTTT,15,once,TRBD1,TRBV7-9,TRBJ2-2
CASSSGKIAGAETYEQYF,TGTGCCAGCAGTTCCGGAAAAATAGCGGGAGCAGAAACATACGAGCAGTACTTC,18,NA,TRBD2,TRBV28,TRBJ2-7
CASSEQGAWGYTF,TGTGCCAGCAGTGAACAGGGGGCTTGGGGCTACACCTTC,13,once,TRBD1,TRBV2,TRBJ1-2
CASSYARTSGGSYSTDTQYF,TGTGCCAGCAGTTACGCAAGGACTAGCGGGGGGTCATATAGCACAGATACGCAGTATTTT,20,NA,TRBD2,TRBV6-2/TRBV6-3,TRBJ2-3
CASSLIKGAENTEAFF,TGTGCCAGCAGCTTGATCAAGGGGGCTGAGAACACTGAAGCTTTCTTT,16,NA,TRBD1,TRBV7-9,TRBJ1-1
CASSLVLASTDTQYF,TGTGCCAGCAGCTTAGTCCTAGCAAGCACAGATACGCAGTATTTT,15,NA,NA,TRBV7-9,TRBJ2-3
CASSLGTGGTYGYTF,TGTGCCAGCAGCTTAGGGACAGGGGGCACCTATGGCTACACCTTC,15,NA,TRBD1,TRBV7-8,TRBJ1-2
CASSQDRANEKLFF,TGCGCCAGCAGCCAAGACAGGGCTAATGAAAAACTGTTTTTT,14,NA,NA,TRBV4-3,TRBJ1-4
CASSPRTGMVHGYTF,TGTGCCAGTAGTCCAAGGACAGGGATGGTCCATGGCTACACCTTC,15,NA,TRBD1,TRBV19,TRBJ1-2
CATRQGWDTEAFF,TGTGCCACTCGACAGGGCTGGGACACTGAAGCTTTCTTT,13,few,TRBD1,TRBV10-3,TRBJ1-1
CASSQDEHRANTGELFF,TGTGCCAGCAGCCAAGATGAGCACAGGGCGAACACCGGGGAGCTGTTTTTT,17,NA,NA,TRBV4-2,TRBJ2-2
CASSDSVDSGEQYF,TGTGCCAGCAGTGACTCGGTGGATTCGGGGGAGCAGTACTTC,14,NA,NA,TRBV6-4,TRBJ2-7
CASSWGRRVLEAFF,TGTGCCAGCAGTTGGGGCCGCAGGGTACTTGAAGCTTTCTTT,14,NA,NA,TRBV2,TRBJ1-1
CASSNRGSGPVEQYF,TGTGCCAGCAGTAACAGGGGGTCAGGCCCTGTGGAGCAGTACTTC,15,few,TRBD1,TRBV7-2,TRBJ2-7
CAWSGPRGANYGYTF,TGTGCCTGGAGTGGGCCCCGGGGGGCAAACTATGGCTACACCTTC,15,NA,NA,TRBV30,TRBJ1-2
CASSLSGIWDEQFF,TGTGCCAGCAGCTTGAGCGGGATCTGGGATGAGCAGTTCTTC,14,NA,TRBD2,TRBV11-2,TRBJ2-1
CASSLWQGGGYTF,TGTGCCAGCAGCTTGTGGCAGGGGGGAGGCTACACCTTC,13,NA,TRBD1,TRBV5-6,TRBJ1-2
CASSEVLGLAGFYNEQFF,TGTGCCAGCAGTGAAGTGTTGGGTCTAGCGGGATTCTACAATGAGCAGTTCTTC,18,NA,TRBD2,TRBV25-1,TRBJ2-1